This T cell receptor beta chain derives from a study of T cells in localized non-small cell lung cancer. The protocol was immunoSEQ multiplex PCR, while the TCRdb copy is restricted to in-frame clones and leaves out a portion. This sample carries some 15,000 clones, roughly 80% of them seen once, and the ten largest clones take under 40%. As to this clone: The antigen is unknown.

Whole-study results and caveats: One tumor region alone was sequenced, and heterogeneity therefore remains possible.

This receptor was obtained from a male donor older than 55 with stage I lung adenocarcinoma. The material sequenced was peripheral blood, taken before any cancer treatment.

CDR3 sequence reads: CASSLVPGEAFF. The DNA of the CDR3 is TGTGCCAGCAGCTTAGTTCCAGGGGAAGCTTTCTTT. This chain connects TRBV11-2 to TRBJ1-1; D may be TRBD1 (5 bases). V lost 1 base and J lost 8, with 8 bases in between. Germline CDR1 and CDR2: SGHAT and FQNNGV. CDR3 length: 12 amino acids.